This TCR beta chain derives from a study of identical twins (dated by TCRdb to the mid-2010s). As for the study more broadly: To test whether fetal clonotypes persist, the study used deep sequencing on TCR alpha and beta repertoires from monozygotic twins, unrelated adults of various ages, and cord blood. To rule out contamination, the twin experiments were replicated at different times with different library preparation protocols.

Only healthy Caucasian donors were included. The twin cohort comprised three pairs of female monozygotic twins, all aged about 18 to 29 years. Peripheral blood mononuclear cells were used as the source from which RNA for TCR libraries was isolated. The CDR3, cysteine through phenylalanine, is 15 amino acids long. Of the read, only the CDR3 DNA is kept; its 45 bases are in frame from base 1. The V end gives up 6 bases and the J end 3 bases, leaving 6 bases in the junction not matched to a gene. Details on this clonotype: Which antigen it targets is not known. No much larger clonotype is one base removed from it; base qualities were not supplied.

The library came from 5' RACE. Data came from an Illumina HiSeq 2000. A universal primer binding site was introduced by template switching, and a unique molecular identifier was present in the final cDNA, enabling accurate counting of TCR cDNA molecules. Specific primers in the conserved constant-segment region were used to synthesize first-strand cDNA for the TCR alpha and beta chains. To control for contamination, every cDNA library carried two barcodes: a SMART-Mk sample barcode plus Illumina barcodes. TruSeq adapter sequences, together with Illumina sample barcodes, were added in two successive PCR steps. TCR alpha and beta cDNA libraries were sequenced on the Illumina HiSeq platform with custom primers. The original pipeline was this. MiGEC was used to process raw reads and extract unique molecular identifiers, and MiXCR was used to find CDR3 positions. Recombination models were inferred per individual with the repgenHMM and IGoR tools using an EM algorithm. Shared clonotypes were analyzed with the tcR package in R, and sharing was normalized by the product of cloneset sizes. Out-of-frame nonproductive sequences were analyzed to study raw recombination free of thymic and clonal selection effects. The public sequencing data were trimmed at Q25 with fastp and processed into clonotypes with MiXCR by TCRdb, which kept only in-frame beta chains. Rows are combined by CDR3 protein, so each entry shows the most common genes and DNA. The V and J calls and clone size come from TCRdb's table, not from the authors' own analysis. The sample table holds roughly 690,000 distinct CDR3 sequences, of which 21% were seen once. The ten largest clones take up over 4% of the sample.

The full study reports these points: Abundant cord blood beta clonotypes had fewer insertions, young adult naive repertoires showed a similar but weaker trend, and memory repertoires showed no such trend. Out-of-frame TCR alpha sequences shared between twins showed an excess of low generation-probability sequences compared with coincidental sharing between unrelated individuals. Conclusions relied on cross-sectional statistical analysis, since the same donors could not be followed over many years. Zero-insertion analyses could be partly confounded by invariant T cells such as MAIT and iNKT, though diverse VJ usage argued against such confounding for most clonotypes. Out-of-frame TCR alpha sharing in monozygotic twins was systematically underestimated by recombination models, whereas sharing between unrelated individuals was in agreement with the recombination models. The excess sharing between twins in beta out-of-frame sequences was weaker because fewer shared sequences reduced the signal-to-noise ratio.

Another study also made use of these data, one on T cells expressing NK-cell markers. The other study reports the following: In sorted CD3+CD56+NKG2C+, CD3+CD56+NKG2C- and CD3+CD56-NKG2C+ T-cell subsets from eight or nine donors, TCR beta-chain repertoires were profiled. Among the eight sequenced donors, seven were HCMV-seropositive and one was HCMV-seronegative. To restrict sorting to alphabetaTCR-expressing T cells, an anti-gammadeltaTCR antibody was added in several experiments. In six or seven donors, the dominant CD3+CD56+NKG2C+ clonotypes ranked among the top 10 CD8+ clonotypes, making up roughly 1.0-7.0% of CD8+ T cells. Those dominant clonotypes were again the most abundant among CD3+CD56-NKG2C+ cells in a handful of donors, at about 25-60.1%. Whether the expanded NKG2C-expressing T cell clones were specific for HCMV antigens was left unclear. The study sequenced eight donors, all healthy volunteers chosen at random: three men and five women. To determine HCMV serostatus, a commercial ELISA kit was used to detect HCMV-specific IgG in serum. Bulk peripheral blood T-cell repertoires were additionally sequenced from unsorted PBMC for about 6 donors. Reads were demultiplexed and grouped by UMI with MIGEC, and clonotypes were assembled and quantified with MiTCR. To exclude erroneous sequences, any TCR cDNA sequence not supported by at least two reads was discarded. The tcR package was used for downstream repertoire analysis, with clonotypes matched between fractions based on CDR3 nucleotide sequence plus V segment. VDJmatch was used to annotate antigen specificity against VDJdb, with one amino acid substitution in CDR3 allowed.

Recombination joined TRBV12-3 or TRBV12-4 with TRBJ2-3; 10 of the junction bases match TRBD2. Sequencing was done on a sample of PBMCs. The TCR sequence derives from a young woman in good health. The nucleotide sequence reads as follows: TGTGCCAGCAGCCGAAAACTAGCGGGGACAGATACGCAGTATTTT. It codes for CASSRKLAGTDTQYF.